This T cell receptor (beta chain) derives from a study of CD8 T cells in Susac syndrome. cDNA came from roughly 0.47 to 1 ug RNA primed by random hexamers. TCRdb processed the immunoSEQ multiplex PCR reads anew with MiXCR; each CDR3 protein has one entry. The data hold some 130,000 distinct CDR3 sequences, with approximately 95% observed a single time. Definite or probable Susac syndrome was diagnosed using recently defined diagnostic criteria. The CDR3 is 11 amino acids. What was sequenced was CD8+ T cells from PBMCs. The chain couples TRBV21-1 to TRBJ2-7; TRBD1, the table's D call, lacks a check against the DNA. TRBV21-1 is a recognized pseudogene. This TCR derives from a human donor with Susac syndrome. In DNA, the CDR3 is TGTGCCAGCAATACAAGACAGCCACGGTACTTC. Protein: CASNTRQPRYF.